The entry that follows covers one TCR beta chain sequence. This record comes from a study of blood T cells in healthy people across ages. The V gene's germline CDR1 is SGHAT and CDR2 FQNNGV. V lost 5 bases and J 2 bases, leaving 16 bases between the germline ends. The CDR3 spans 15 residues. Primed by a sample-barcoded 5' primer and a J-beta primer mix, a second PCR proceeded for about 7 to 11 cycles. TCRdb itself ran the 5' RACE reads through MiXCR, one entry per CDR3 protein. The repertoire includes some 690,000 distinct CDR3 sequences, about 20% of them detected once, and roughly 22% sits in the top ten.

The chain links TRBV11-2 to TRBJ2-7, with no clear D. This TCR was recovered from a man in his 70s in good health. Sequences were obtained from blood. The DNA of the CDR3 is TGTGCCAGCAGCCCCCGGGTGCTCGGCCCCTACGAGCAGTACTTC. Encoded protein: CASSPRVLGPYEQYF.